Sequencing of this TCR beta chain was carried out in a study of patients and donors after allogeneic stem cell transplantation. Germline V lookup: CDR1 SEHNR, CDR2 FQNEAQ (reference sequence). With 8 bases clipped from V and 5 bases from J, the junction kept 4 bases outside the gene matches. The CDR3 is made up of 13 amino acids. One entry per CDR3 protein, called by TCRdb with MiXCR from the RT-PCR reads. The sample records under 950 distinct CDR3 sequences, 35% to 50% being singletons. Source material: blood, either unsorted or a sorted T cell fraction (not recorded which). The chain couples TRBV7-9 to TRBJ2-4; 9 nucleotides line up with TRBD1. This clonotype was sampled from a human donor who was either an allogeneic HSCT recipient or a stem cell or donor lymphocyte infusion donor (not recorded which). It is not recorded whose cells these are; they may come from a transplant donor. DNA for the CDR3: TGTGCCAGCTCGGACAGGGGCCAAAACATTCAGTACTTC. Its protein is CASSDRGQNIQYF. The full variable domain, its missing parts supplied by reference TRBV7-9 and TRBJ2-4, is DTGVSQNPRHKITKRGQNVTFRCDPISEHNRLYWYRQTLGQGPEFLTYFQNEAQLEKSRLLSDRFSAERPKGSFSTLEIQRTEQGDSAMYLCASSDRGQNIQYFGAGTRLSVL.